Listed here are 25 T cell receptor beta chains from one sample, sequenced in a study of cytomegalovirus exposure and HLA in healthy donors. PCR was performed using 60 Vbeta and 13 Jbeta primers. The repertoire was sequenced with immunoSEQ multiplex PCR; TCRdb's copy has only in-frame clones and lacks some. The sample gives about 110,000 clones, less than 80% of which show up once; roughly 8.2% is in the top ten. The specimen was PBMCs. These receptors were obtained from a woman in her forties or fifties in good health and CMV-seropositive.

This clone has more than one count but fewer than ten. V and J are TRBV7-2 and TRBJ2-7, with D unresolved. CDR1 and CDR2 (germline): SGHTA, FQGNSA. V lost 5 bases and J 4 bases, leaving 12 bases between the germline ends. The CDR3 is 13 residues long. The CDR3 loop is CASSPVTRYEQYF. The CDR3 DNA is TGTGCCAGCAGCCCCGTGACTCGTTACGAGCAGTACTTC.

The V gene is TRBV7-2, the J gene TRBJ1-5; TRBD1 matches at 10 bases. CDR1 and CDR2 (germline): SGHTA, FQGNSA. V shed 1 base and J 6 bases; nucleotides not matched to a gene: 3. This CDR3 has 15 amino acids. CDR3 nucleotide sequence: TGTGCCAGCAGCTTAGGTGGGACAGGGGCTCAGCCCCAGCATTTT. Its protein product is CASSLGGTGAQPQHF.

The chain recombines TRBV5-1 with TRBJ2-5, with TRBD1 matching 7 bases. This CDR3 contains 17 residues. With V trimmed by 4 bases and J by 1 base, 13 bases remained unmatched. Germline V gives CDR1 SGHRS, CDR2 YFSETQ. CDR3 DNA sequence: TGCGCCAGCAGCCCCCGGCTTATACAGGGGACCCAAGAGACCCAGTACTTC. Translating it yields CASSPRLIQGTQETQYF.

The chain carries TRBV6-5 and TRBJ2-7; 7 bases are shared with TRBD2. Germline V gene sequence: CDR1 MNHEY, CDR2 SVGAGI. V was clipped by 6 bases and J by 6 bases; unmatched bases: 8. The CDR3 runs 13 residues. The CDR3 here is CASRVTSVGEQYF. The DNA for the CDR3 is TGTGCCAGCAGGGTAACTAGCGTTGGCGAGCAGTACTTC.

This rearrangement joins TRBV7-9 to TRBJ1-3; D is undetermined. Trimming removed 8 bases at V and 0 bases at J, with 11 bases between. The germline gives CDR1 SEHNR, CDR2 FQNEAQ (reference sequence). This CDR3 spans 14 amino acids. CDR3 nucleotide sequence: TGTGCCAGCCGTCGAGAATACTCTGGAAACACCATATATTTT. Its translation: CASRREYSGNTIYF.

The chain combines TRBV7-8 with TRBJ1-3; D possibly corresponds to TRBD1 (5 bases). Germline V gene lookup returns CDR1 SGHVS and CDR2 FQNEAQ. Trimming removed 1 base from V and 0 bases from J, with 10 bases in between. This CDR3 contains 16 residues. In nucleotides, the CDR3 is TGTGCCAGCAGCTTAGTTCGGGGGAGCTCTGGAAACACCATATATTTT. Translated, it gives CASSLVRGSSGNTIYF.

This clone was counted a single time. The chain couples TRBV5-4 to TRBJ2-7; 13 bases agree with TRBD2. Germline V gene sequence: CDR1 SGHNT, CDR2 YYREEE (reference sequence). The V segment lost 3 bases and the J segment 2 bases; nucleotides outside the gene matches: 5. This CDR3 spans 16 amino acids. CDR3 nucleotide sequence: TGTGCCAGCAGCTCCGGACTAGCGGGGGATACCTACGAGCAGTACTTC. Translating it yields CASSSGLAGDTYEQYF.

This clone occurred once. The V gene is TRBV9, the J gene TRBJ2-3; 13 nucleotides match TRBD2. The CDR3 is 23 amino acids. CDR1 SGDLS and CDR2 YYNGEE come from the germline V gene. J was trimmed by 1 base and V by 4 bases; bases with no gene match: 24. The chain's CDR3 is CASSTSRDGSGLAGFLGTDTQYF. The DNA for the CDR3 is TGTGCCAGCAGCACCAGTCGGGACGGCTCGGGACTAGCGGGATTCCTCGGCACAGATACGCAGTATTTT.

The CDR3 coding sequence is TGTGCCAGTAGTTCTCCGGGAAATGAGCAGTTCTTC. It codes for CASSSPGNEQFF. The rearrangement uses TRBV19 and TRBJ2-1; maybe TRBD2 (5 bases). The CDR3 covers 12 residues. The germline V gene has CDR1 LNHDA and CDR2 SQIVND (reference sequence). Between the trimmed V and J ends, which lost 5 bases and 7 bases, there was a span of 9 bases.

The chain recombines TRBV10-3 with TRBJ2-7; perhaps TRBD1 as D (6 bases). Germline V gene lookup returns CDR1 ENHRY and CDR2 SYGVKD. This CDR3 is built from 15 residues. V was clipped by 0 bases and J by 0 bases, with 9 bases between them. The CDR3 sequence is CAISESGGISYEQYF. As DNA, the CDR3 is TGTGCCATCAGTGAGTCTGGGGGCATCTCCTACGAGCAGTACTTC.

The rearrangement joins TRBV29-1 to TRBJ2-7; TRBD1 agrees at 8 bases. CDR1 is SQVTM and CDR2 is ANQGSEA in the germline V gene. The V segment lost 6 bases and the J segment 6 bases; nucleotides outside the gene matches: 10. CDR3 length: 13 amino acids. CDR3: CSVRDRPNSEQYF. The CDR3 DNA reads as TGCAGCGTCCGGGACAGGCCGAATTCCGAGCAGTACTTC.

The CDR3 reads CASSPGGQNTGELFF. For the CDR3, the DNA is TGTGCCAGCAGCCCGGGTGGACAGAACACCGGGGAGCTGTTTTTT. This chain uses TRBV5-4 with TRBJ2-2; a possible D gene is TRBD1 (5 bases). Germline CDR1 reads SGHNT; CDR2 reads YYREEE (reference sequence). V lost 4 bases, J lost 1 base, and 11 bases lay in between. The CDR3 consists of 15 residues. The variable domain in full, completed from reference TRBV5-4 and TRBJ2-2, reads ETGVTQSPTHLIKTRGQQVTLRCSSQSGHNTVSWYQQALGQGPQFIFQYYREEENGRGNFPPRFSGLQFPNYSSELNVNALELDDSALYLCASSPGGQNTGELFFGEGSRLTVL.

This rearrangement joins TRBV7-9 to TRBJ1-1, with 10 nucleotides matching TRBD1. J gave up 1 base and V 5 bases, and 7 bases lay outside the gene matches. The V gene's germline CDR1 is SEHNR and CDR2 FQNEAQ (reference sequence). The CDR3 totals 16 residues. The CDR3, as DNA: TGTGCCAGCAGCGCCGGGACAGGGGAAGGGAACACTGAAGCTTTCTTT. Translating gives CASSAGTGEGNTEAFF.

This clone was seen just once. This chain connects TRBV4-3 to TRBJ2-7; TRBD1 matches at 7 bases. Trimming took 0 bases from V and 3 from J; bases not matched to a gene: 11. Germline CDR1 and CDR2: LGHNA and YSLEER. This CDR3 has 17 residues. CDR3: CASSQDSGAGGFYEQYF. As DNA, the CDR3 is TGCGCCAGCAGCCAAGATTCCGGGGCAGGGGGATTCTACGAGCAGTACTTC.

CDR3 loop: CASSQGLGEDQPQHF. DNA for the CDR3: TGCGCCAGCAGCCAAGGGCTAGGGGAGGATCAGCCCCAGCATTTT. J is TRBJ1-5 and V is TRBV4-3, with D perhaps TRBD1 (5 bases). From germline, CDR1 is LGHNA and CDR2 YSLEER. The CDR3 consists of 15 residues. V lost 1 base and J 5 bases, leaving 12 bases between the germline ends.

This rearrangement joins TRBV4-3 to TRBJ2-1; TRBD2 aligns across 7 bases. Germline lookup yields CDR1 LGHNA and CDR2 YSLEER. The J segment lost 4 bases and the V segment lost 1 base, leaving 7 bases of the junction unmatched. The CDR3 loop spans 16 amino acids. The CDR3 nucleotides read TGCGCCAGCAGCCAAGCTACTAGCGCTTCTTACAATGAGCAGTTCTTC. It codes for CASSQATSASYNEQFF.

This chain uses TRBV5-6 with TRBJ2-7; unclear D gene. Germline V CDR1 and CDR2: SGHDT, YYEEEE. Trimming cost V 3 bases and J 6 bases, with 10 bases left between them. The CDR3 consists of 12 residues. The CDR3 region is CASSSTTSEQYF. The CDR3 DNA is TGTGCCAGCAGCTCAACTACTTCCGAGCAGTACTTC.

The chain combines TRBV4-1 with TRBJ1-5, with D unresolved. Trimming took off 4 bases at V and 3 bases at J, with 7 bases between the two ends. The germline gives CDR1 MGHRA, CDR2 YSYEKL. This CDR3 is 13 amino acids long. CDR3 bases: TGCGCCAGCAGCCCGCAGGACAATCAGCCCCAGCATTTT. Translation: CASSPQDNQPQHF.

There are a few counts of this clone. The CDR3, as DNA: TGTGCCAGCAGTTTTACAGGTCCAGTCTCCTACGAGCAGTACTTC. It yields the protein CASSFTGPVSYEQYF. The V gene is TRBV6-1, the J gene TRBJ2-7, with a weak D call TRBD1 (5 bases). Germline V gene lookup returns CDR1 MNHNS and CDR2 SASEGT. The CDR3 covers 15 residues. V gave up 5 bases and J gave up 0 bases, with 14 bases separating them.

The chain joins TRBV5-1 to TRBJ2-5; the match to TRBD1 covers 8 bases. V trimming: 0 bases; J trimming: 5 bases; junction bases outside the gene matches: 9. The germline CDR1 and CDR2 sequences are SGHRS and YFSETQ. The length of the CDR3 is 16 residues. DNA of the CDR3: TGCGCCAGCAGCTTGGGAGGACAGGGCGGGCGCGAGACCCAGTACTTC. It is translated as CASSLGGQGGRETQYF.

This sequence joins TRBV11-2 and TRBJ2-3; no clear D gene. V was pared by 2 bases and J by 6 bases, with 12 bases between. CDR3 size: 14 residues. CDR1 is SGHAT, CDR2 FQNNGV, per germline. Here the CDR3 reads CASSLNSGFDTQYF. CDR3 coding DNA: TGTGCCAGCAGCTTAAATTCCGGGTTCGATACGCAGTATTTT.

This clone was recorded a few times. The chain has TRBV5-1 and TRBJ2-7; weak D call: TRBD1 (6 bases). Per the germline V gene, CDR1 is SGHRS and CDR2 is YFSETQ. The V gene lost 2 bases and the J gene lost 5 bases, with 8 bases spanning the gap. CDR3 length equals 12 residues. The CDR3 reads CASSFPGDEQYF. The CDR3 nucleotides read TGCGCCAGCAGCTTCCCAGGGGACGAGCAGTACTTC.

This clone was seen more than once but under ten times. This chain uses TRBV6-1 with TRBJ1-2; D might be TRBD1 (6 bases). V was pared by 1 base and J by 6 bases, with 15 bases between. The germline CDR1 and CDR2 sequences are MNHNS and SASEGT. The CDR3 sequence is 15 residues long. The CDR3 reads CASSEELGGRDGYTF. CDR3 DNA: TGTGCCAGCAGTGAAGAATTGGGGGGGCGGGATGGCTACACCTTC.

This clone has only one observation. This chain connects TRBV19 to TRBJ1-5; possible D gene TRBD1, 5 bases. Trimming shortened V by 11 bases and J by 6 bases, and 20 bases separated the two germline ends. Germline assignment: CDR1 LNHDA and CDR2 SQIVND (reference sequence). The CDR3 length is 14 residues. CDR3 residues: CAARGPGGSQPQHF. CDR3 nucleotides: TGTGCCGCTCGGGGCCCCGGGGGGAGTCAGCCCCAGCATTTT.

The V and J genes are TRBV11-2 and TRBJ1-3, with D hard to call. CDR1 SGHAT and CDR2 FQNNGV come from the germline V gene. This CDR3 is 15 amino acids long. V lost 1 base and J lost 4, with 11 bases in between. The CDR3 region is CASSLASVAGNTIYF. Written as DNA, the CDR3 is TGTGCCAGCAGCTTAGCCAGCGTCGCCGGAAACACCATATATTTT.